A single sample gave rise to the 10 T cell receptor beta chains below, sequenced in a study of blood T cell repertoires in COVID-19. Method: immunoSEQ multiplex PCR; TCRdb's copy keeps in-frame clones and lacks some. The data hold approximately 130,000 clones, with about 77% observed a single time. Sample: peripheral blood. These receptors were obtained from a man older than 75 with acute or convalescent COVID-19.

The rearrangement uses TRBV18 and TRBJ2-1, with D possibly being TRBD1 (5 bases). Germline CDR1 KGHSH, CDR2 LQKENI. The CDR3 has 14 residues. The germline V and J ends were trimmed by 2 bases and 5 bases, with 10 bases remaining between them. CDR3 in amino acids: CASSPFSGNNEQFF. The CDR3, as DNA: TGTGCCAGCTCACCATTCTCAGGGAACAATGAGCAGTTCTTC.

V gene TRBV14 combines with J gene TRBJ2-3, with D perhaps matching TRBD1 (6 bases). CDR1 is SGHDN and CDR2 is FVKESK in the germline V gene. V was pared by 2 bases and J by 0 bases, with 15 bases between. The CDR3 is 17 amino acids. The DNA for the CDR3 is TGTGCCAGCAGCCAAACGACAGGCACTTGGAGCACAGATACGCAGTATTTT. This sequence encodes CASSQTTGTWSTDTQYF.

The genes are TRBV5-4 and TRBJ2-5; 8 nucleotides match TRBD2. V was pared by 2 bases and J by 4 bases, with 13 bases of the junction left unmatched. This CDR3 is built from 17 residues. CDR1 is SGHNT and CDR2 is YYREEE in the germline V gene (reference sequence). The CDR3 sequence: CASSLGGGGRPPETQYF. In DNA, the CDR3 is TGTGCCAGCAGCTTAGGAGGCGGGGGGCGCCCCCCAGAGACCCAGTACTTC.

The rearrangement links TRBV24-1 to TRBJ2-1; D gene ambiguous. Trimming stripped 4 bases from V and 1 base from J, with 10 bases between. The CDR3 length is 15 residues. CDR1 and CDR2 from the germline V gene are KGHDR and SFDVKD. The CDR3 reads CATSDPTRSYNEQFF. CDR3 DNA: TGTGCCACCAGTGACCCGACAAGATCCTACAATGAGCAGTTCTTC.

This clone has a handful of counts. The CDR3 spells CASSHWDRVHEQYF. The DNA of the CDR3 is TGTGCCAGCAGCCACTGGGACAGGGTCCACGAGCAGTACTTC. This sequence joins TRBV3-1 (or the pseudogene TRBV3-2) and TRBJ2-7; 9 nucleotides line up with TRBD1. The CDR3 spans 14 residues. Trimming cost V 3 bases and J 5 bases; bases outside gene matches: 5. Germline V gene sequence: CDR1 LGHDT, CDR2 YNNKEL (reference sequence).

CDR3 bases: TGCGCCAGCAGCCAAGATTGGGGACAGGGGACCTTCTCCTACGAGCAGTACTTC. Translated: CASSQDWGQGTFSYEQYF. The gene calls are TRBV4-1 and TRBJ2-7, with 10 bases aligning to TRBD1. CDR3 length: 18 residues. The germline V gene encodes CDR1 MGHRA and CDR2 YSYEKL. Losses at the gene ends were 0 bases for V and 0 bases for J; bases not matched to a gene: 8.

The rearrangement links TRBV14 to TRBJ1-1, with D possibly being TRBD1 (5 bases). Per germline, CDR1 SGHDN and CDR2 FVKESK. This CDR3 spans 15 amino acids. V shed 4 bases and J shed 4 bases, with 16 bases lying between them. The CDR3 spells CASSPFGGWITEAFF. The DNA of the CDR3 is TGTGCCAGCAGCCCCTTCGGGGGATGGATCACTGAAGCTTTCTTT. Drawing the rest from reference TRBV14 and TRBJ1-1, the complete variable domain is EAGVTQFPSHSVIEKGQTVTLRCDPISGHDNLYWYRRVMGKEIKFLLHFVKESKQDESGMPNNRFLAERTGGTYSTLKVQPAELEDSGVYFCASSPFGGWITEAFFGQGTRLTVV.

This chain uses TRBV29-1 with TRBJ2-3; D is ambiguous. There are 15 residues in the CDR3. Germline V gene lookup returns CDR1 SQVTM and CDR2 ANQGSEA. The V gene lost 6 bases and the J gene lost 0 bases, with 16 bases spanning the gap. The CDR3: CSVARRGTSTDTQYF. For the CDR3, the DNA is TGCAGCGTAGCCAGACGAGGTACTAGCACAGATACGCAGTATTTT.

CDR3 amino acids: CASSSGGTNTGELFF. CDR3 DNA sequence: TGTGCCAGCAGCAGCGGGGGGACGAACACCGGGGAGCTGTTTTTT. The chain is built from TRBV5-4 and TRBJ2-2; 9 nucleotides align to TRBD2. V dropped 4 bases and J dropped 0; count of bases not matched to a gene: 1. The CDR3 sequence is 15 residues long. Germline V gene data show CDR1 as SGHNT and CDR2 as YYREEE (reference sequence).

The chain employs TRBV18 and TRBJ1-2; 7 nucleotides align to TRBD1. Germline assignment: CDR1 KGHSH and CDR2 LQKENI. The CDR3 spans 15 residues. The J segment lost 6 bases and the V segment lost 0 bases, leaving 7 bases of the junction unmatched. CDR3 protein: CASSPPVRQGDGYTF. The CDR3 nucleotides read TGTGCCAGCTCACCACCGGTACGACAGGGTGATGGCTACACCTTC.